This entry describes one T cell receptor beta chain. The data stem from a study of OX40 agonist ivuxolimab in advanced cancers. About the study: Treatment received earlier with anti-PD-1, anti-PD-L1 or anti-CTLA-4 agents was allowed, and less than 45% had some.

Here immunoSEQ multiplex PCR was the method, and the copy in TCRdb shows in-frame clones only, minus some. The sample yields 65,000 to 75,000 clones, 75% to 90% seen once. The CDR3 spans 13 residues. The germline V gene has CDR1 MDHEN and CDR2 SYDVKM. The V end was cut by 2 bases, the J end by 1 base, with 6 bases between. The material sequenced was CD4+ or CD8+ T cells sorted from blood, taken in a trial of the OX40 agonist ivuxolimab. The sequence was obtained from an adult with an advanced solid tumor such as melanoma, head and neck, liver or kidney cancer. The gene calls are TRBV28 and TRBJ2-7, with D unclear. The CDR3 loop reads CASSLVGSYEQYV. DNA for the CDR3: TGTGCCAGCAGTTTAGTAGGATCCTACGAGCAGTACGTC.